What follows describes a single TCR beta chain. Its specificity is unknown. The data derive from a study of T cells expressing NK-cell markers. On the study more broadly: Researchers got TCR beta repertoires out of sorted CD3+CD56+NKG2C+, CD3+CD56+NKG2C- and CD3+CD56-NKG2C+ T cells. Seven of the eight sequenced donors were classified as HCMV-seropositive, and one was classified as seronegative.

CDR1 is DFQATT, CDR2 SNEGSKA, per germline (reference sequence). This CDR3 is 16 amino acids long. Overall study results and limits: Where several donors were concerned, these clonotypes also led the CD3+CD56-NKG2C+ fraction.

TCRdb re-called the 5' RACE reads; one entry per CDR3 protein, DNA not given. The sample has about 550,000 distinct CDR3 sequences; the top ten hold around 4%. This receptor was obtained from a man younger than 35 in good health. The J gene is TRBJ2-3, the V gene TRBV20-1; without DNA, the TCRdb call of TRBD2 cannot be checked. Sequencing was done on a sample of blood T cells: a sorted CD56 or NKG2C T cell subset, CD4+ or CD8+ T cells, or bulk PBMC T cells (not recorded which). CDR3 in amino acids: CSAPLAGLFGTDTQYF.